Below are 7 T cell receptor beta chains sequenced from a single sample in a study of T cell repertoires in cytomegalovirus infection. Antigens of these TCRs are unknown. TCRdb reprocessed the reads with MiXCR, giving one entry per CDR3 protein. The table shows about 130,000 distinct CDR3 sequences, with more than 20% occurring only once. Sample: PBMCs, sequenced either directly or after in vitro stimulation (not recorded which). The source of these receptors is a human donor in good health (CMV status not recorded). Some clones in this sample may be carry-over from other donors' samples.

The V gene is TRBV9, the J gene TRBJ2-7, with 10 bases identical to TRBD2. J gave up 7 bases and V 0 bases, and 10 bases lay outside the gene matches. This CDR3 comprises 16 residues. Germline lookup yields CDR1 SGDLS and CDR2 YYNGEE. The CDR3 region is CASSVVPSGSSGEQYF. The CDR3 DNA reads TGTGCCAGCAGCGTAGTCCCTAGCGGGAGCTCTGGGGAGCAGTACTTC. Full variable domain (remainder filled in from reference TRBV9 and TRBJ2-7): DSGVTQTPKHLITATGQRVTLRCSPRSGDLSVYWYQQSLDQGLQFLIQYYNGEERAKGNILERFSAQQFPDLHSELNLSSLELGDSALYFCASSVVPSGSSGEQYFGPGTRLTVT.

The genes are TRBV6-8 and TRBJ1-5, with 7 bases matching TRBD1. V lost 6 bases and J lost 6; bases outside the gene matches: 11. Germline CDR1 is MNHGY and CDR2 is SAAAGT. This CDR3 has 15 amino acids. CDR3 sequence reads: CASSYSGQAIQPQHF. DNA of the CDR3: TGTGCCAGCAGCTATTCAGGACAGGCCATTCAGCCCCAGCATTTT.

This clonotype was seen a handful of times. CDR3 region: CASSQDGQGAGNTEAFF. DNA for the CDR3: TGCGCCAGCAGCCAAGACGGACAGGGGGCAGGGAACACTGAAGCTTTCTTT. The rearrangement links TRBV4-1 to TRBJ1-1; 11 nucleotides match TRBD1. CDR1 and CDR2 from the germline V gene are MGHRA and YSYEKL. The J segment lost 1 base and the V segment lost 0 bases, leaving 4 bases of the junction unmatched. This CDR3 spans 17 amino acids.

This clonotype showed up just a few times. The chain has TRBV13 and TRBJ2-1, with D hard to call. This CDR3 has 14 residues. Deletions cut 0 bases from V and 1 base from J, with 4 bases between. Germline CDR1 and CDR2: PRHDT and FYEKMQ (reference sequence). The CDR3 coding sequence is TGTGCCAGCAGCTTAGGGAGATCCTACAATGAGCAGTTCTTC. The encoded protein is CASSLGRSYNEQFF.

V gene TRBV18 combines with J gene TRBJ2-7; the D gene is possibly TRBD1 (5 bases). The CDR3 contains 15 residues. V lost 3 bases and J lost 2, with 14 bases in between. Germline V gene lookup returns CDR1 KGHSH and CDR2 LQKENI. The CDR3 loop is CASSPRRGSTYEQYV. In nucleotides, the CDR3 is TGTGCCAGCTCACCGAGAAGGGGATCGACCTACGAGCAGTACGTC.

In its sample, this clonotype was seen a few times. CDR3 nucleotides: TGTGCCAGTAGTACCCGGGACAGCTATAATTCACCCCTCCACTTT. Protein sequence: CASSTRDSYNSPLHF. J is TRBJ1-6 and V is TRBV19; 7 bases match TRBD1. This CDR3 comprises 15 residues. Germline assignment: CDR1 LNHDA and CDR2 SQIVND (reference sequence). V lost 4 bases and J lost 3; bases outside the gene matches: 3.

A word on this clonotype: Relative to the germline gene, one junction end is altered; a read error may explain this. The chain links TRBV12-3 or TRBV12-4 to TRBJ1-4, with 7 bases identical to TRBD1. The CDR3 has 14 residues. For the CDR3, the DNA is TGTGCCAGCAGTTCCTTGGACAGGAATGAAATACTGTTTTTT. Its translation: CASSSLDRNEILFF.